These 12 T cell receptor beta chains share one sample of origin, sequenced in a study of blood T cells in healthy people across ages. Then a second PCR, running roughly 7 to 11 cycles, was carried out with a sample-barcoded 5' primer and a J-beta primer mix. In TCRdb, the 5' RACE reads were re-called with MiXCR into one record per CDR3 protein. The sample contains 700,000 to 850,000 distinct CDR3 sequences, 35% to 40% of which appear only once. Source material: blood. The receptors shown here come from a man younger than 35 in good health.

This rearrangement joins TRBV7-9 to TRBJ1-1; a possible D gene is TRBD1 (5 bases). This CDR3 has 15 amino acids. The V and J ends lost 4 bases and 11 bases respectively, with 23 bases between them. CDR1 is SEHNR, CDR2 FQNEAQ, per germline (reference sequence). The CDR3 region is CASSSQERAIQGAFF. The DNA of the CDR3 is TGTGCCAGCAGCTCCCAGGAGAGAGCGATCCAGGGCGCTTTCTTT.

The rearrangement links TRBV6-1 to TRBJ1-5; 7 bases line up with TRBD1. The CDR3 extends over 14 amino acids. The V gene's germline CDR1 is MNHNS and CDR2 SASEGT. V was pared by 6 bases and J by 6 bases, with 8 bases of the junction left unmatched. CDR3 in DNA: TGTGCCAGCAGCGCCGGGCCAGGGGGTCAGCCCCAGCATTTT. Its protein is CASSAGPGGQPQHF.

CDR3 coding DNA: TGTGCCAGCAGTTTAACGAGGGAGACTAATGAGCAGTTCTTC. Encoded protein: CASSLTRETNEQFF. The V gene is TRBV12-3 or TRBV12-4, the J gene TRBJ2-1; possibly TRBD2 for D (5 bases). The CDR3 length is 14 residues. Trimming stripped 2 bases from V and 7 bases from J, with 12 bases between.

This clonotype was detected a few times. Just one base apart from a much larger clone, this may be a read error. This chain links TRBV20-1 with TRBJ2-7; 9 bases are shared with TRBD1. The J call may be mistaken, given a closer DNA end match to TRBJ2-5. This CDR3 is built from 15 residues. Per germline, CDR1 DFQATT and CDR2 SNEGSKA (reference sequence). The CDR3 DNA follows: TGCAGTGCTGCCCGGACAGGGGATCAGCGGGAGACCCAGTACTTC. It specifies CSAARTGDQRETQYF.

With regard to this clonotype: A much more abundant neighbour one base away suggests this may be a read error. The chain recombines TRBV4-3 with TRBJ1-2, with 7 nucleotides matching TRBD1. CDR1 and CDR2 from the germline V gene are LGHNA and YSLEER. This CDR3 is built from 14 residues. The CDR3 DNA follows: TGCGCCAGCAGCCACCTGGGACAGCCCGATGGCTACATCTTC. This translates into CASSHLGQPDGYIF.

The chain uses TRBV7-8 and TRBJ2-2; tentatively, D is TRBD2 (5 bases). V was shortened by 8 bases and J by 5 bases, with 15 bases between the two germline ends. This CDR3 has 14 amino acids. The germline CDR1 and CDR2 sequences are SGHVS and FQNEAQ. Here the CDR3 reads CASSWGVKTGELFF. DNA for the CDR3: TGTGCCAGCTCCTGGGGAGTTAAAACCGGGGAGCTGTTTTTT.

This clonotype showed up just a few times. The J gene is TRBJ2-7, the V gene TRBV5-5; 7 bases agree with TRBD1. V trimming: 1 base; J trimming: 6 bases; junction bases outside the gene matches: 13. This CDR3 is 16 amino acids long. Germline V gene sequence: CDR1 SGHKS, CDR2 YYEKEE (reference sequence). Here the CDR3 DNA reads TGTGCCAGCAGCTTGTTCCTCGGACAGGTTAAATGCGAGCAGTACTTC. It yields the protein CASSLFLGQVKCEQYF.

This clonotype was counted only a few times. J is TRBJ1-2 and V is TRBV12-3 or TRBV12-4, with TRBD1 matching 12 bases. CDR3 length equals 16 residues. J gave up 6 bases and V 1 base, and 6 bases lay outside the gene matches. Written as DNA, the CDR3 is TGTGCCAGCAGTTTAGTCCGGGACAGGGGGCTGGATGGCTACACCTTC. Its protein is CASSLVRDRGLDGYTF.

The genes are TRBV4-1 and TRBJ1-4; D not resolved. The CDR3 runs to 12 residues. Germline lookup yields CDR1 MGHRA and CDR2 YSYEKL. Trimming removed 2 bases at V and 5 bases at J, with 3 bases between. The CDR3 sequence is CASSQPNEKLFF. DNA for the CDR3: TGCGCCAGCAGCCAACCCAATGAAAAACTGTTTTTT.

This clonotype showed up just a few times. V gene TRBV28 combines with J gene TRBJ2-1; TRBD2 might be the D (6 bases). Looked up from germline, CDR1 is MDHEN and CDR2 is SYDVKM. The V and J ends lost 2 bases and 9 bases respectively, with 14 bases between them. The CDR3 is 14 amino acids. The CDR3 reads CASSLPGGAGEQFF. For the CDR3, the DNA is TGTGCCAGCAGTTTACCCGGCGGGGCAGGTGAGCAGTTCTTC. Together with reference TRBV28 and TRBJ2-1, the CDR3 gives the full variable domain: DVKVTQSSRYLVKRTGEKVFLECVQDMDHENMFWYRQDPGLGLRLIYFSYDVKMKEKGDIPEGYSVSREKKERFSLILESASTNQTSMYLCASSLPGGAGEQFFGPGTRLTVL.

The table lists this clonotype with a few counts. This chain links TRBV7-6 with TRBJ1-6; D call uncertain. This CDR3 contains 14 residues. Trimming took off 0 bases at V and 10 bases at J, with 10 bases between the two ends. CDR1 is SGHVS, CDR2 FNYEAQ, per germline. CDR3 residues: CASSLASGSSPLHF. CDR3 in DNA: TGTGCCAGCAGCTTAGCTTCGGGCAGCTCACCCCTCCACTTT.

Remarks on this clonotype: An end of the junction does not agree with germline; a read error may underlie this. V is TRBV20-1 and J is TRBJ2-3, with 7 bases that match TRBD2. The CDR3 loop spans 13 amino acids. The germline V gene encodes CDR1 DFQATT and CDR2 SNEGSKA (reference sequence). The CDR3 sequence is CSARETSQDTHYF. DNA of the CDR3: TGCAGTGCTAGAGAGACTAGCCAAGATACGCACTATTTT.